This paragraph covers one T cell receptor (beta chain) sequence. What it recognizes is unknown. Other DNA sequences within the sample encode an identical CDR3. These data belong to a study of shared clonotypes between healthy human individuals. Study-level results: Non-shared clonotypes were found to have lower generation probabilities than the clonotypes that were shared by all four of the sorted-subset donors.

The germline V gene encodes CDR1 SGHTA and CDR2 FQGTGA. The CDR3 is 13 amino acids. The germline V and J ends were trimmed by 5 bases and 3 bases, with 8 bases remaining between them. Sequencing was performed with immunoSEQ multiplex PCR; in TCRdb, only in-frame clones are kept and a portion is missing. The sample contains a few million clones, under 95% of which appear only once. The source is a young man in good health. Some clones in this sample may be carry-over from other donors' samples. The chain recombines TRBV7-3 with TRBJ2-1; D uncertain. Sample: naive CD4+ T cells from PBMCs. Subset meaning: CD45RA+ positively selected. CDR3: CASSLSGYNEQFF. The CDR3 DNA is TGTGCCAGCAGCCTCTCCGGCTACAATGAGCAGTTCTTC.